The 32 T cell receptor beta chains below all came from one sample that was sequenced in a study of shared clonotypes between healthy human individuals. Here immunoSEQ multiplex PCR was the method, and the copy in TCRdb shows in-frame clones only, minus some. The table lists fewer than 400,000 clones, about 74% of them singletons. The sequenced sample consisted of memory CD4+ T cells sorted from blood. Subset meaning: CD45RA-negative fraction. These receptors were collected from a man aged 25-45 years in good health.

V and J are TRBV18 and TRBJ1-4, with a possible D match to TRBD1 (5 bases). With 6 bases removed from V and 6 bases from J, the gap between germline ends came to 17 bases. The germline gives CDR1 KGHSH, CDR2 LQKENI. The CDR3 extends over 15 amino acids. The CDR3 is CASSQGGGEYEKLFF. The CDR3 DNA follows: TGTGCCAGCTCGCAGGGAGGAGGTGAATATGAAAAACTGTTTTTT.

V is TRBV5-8 and J is TRBJ2-3, with 8 bases that match TRBD1. Germline trimming cut 4 bases from V and 0 bases from J; bases unmatched to any gene: 10. Germline-derived CDR1 and CDR2 are SGHTS and YDEGEE. This CDR3 region has 17 residues. CDR3 loop: CASSRDRTMTSTDTQYF. DNA of the CDR3: TGTGCCAGCAGCAGGGACAGGACAATGACTAGCACAGATACGCAGTATTTT.

V gene TRBV7-2 combines with J gene TRBJ2-1; weak D call: TRBD2 (6 bases). CDR1 is SGHTA, CDR2 FQGNSA, per germline. The CDR3 has 15 residues. Trimming stripped 1 base from V and 10 bases from J, with 17 bases between. DNA of the CDR3: TGTGCCAGCAGCTTAGAGCGCCTAACCGGGAGCGAGCAGTTCTTC. This sequence encodes CASSLERLTGSEQFF.

This sequence joins TRBV5-1 and TRBJ2-3; 11 nucleotides match TRBD2. The CDR3 totals 18 residues. The V segment lost 1 base and the J segment 4 bases; nucleotides outside the gene matches: 11. The V gene's germline CDR1 is SGHRS and CDR2 YFSETQ. The CDR3 reads CASSLTHRSGRAADTQYF. CDR3 in DNA: TGCGCCAGCAGCTTGACCCACCGTAGCGGGAGGGCCGCAGATACGCAGTATTTT.

This rearrangement joins TRBV19 to TRBJ1-1; D unclear. The CDR3 has 15 amino acids. Between the trimmed V and J ends, which lost 3 bases and 1 base, there was a span of 12 bases. Per germline, CDR1 LNHDA and CDR2 SQIVND (reference sequence). CDR3 sequence: CASSISKSPNTEAFF. The DNA for the CDR3 is TGTGCCAGTAGTATTTCAAAATCGCCGAACACTGAAGCTTTCTTT.

This chain's CDR3 is CASRDLGLANEKLFF. As DNA, the CDR3 is TGTGCCAGCAGGGACCTTGGGTTGGCTAATGAAAAACTGTTTTTT. The chain uses TRBV2 and TRBJ1-4; D not certain. Germline CDR1 reads SNHLY; CDR2 reads FYNNEI. The CDR3 is made up of 15 amino acids. The ends were cut back, 6 bases at V and 3 bases at J, with 14 bases in the middle.

The V and J genes are TRBV5-1 and TRBJ1-2, with D uncertain. CDR1 and CDR2 (germline): SGHRS, YFSETQ. CDR3 length equals 12 residues. The V gene lost 0 bases and the J gene lost 8 bases, with 8 bases spanning the gap. The CDR3 loop is CASSLGQNGYTF. Here the CDR3 DNA reads TGCGCCAGCAGCTTGGGTCAGAACGGCTACACCTTC.

This clone has a handful of counts. V usage is TRBV7-8 and J usage is TRBJ2-1, with D perhaps matching TRBD2 (5 bases). The germline V gene encodes CDR1 SGHVS and CDR2 FQNEAQ. The CDR3 contains 15 residues. V was cut by 3 bases and J by 7 bases, with 16 bases left in between. This CDR3 is CASSFESGLGNEQFF. Written as DNA, the CDR3 is TGTGCCAGCAGCTTCGAGTCTGGACTGGGGAATGAGCAGTTCTTC.

The chain combines TRBV28 with TRBJ2-7; D call uncertain. CDR3 length: 14 residues. Germline-derived CDR1 and CDR2 are MDHEN and SYDVKM. Trimming took 5 bases from V and 0 from J, leaving 11 bases between them. The CDR3 here is CASSLGYGSYEQYF. CDR3 coding DNA: TGTGCCAGCAGTCTGGGTTATGGCTCCTACGAGCAGTACTTC. Filled out from reference TRBV28 and TRBJ2-7, the complete variable domain reads DVKVTQSSRYLVKRTGEKVFLECVQDMDHENMFWYRQDPGLGLRLIYFSYDVKMKEKGDIPEGYSVSREKKERFSLILESASTNQTSMYLCASSLGYGSYEQYFGPGTRLTVT.

In this sample, this clone turned up once. This sequence joins TRBV27 and TRBJ1-4; TRBD1 might be the D (6 bases). The CDR3 runs to 15 residues. Germline assignment: CDR1 MNHEY and CDR2 SMNVEV (reference sequence). Trimming took 5 bases from V and 7 from J, leaving 17 bases between them. The CDR3 reads CASSPTGLWGEKLFF. DNA of the CDR3: TGTGCCAGCAGTCCCACAGGGCTATGGGGTGAAAAACTGTTTTTT.

The chain joins TRBV6-1 to TRBJ2-7; D gene uncertain. V was shortened by 5 bases and J by 1 base, with 6 bases between the two germline ends. This CDR3 comprises 12 residues. From germline, CDR1 is MNHNS and CDR2 SASEGT. The CDR3 DNA reads as TGTGCCAGCAGTTTAGCTTCCTACGAGCAGTACTTC. Translation: CASSLASYEQYF.

The chain combines TRBV4-1 with TRBJ2-7; 7 bases line up with TRBD1. Germline V lookup: CDR1 MGHRA, CDR2 YSYEKL. The CDR3 length is 16 residues. The V and J ends lost 1 base and 1 base, in that order; junction bases with no gene match: 7. In DNA form, the CDR3 reads TGCGCCAGCAGCCAAGCCGTCCCGGGACAGTCCTACGAGCAGTACTTC. Translating gives CASSQAVPGQSYEQYF.

The chain employs TRBV4-1 and TRBJ2-5; TRBD2 aligns across 9 bases. V lost 0 bases and J lost 2; bases outside the gene matches: 10. Germline V gives CDR1 MGHRA, CDR2 YSYEKL. The CDR3 contains 18 residues. CDR3 in DNA: TGCGCCAGCAGCCAAGAGGGACTAGCAGTGGCCAGGCAAGAGACCCAGTACTTC. Protein product: CASSQEGLAVARQETQYF.

The chain combines TRBV27 with TRBJ2-7; 10 bases match TRBD1. CDR1 MNHEY and CDR2 SMNVEV come from the germline V gene (reference sequence). The V segment lost 1 base and the J segment 2 bases; nucleotides outside the gene matches: 2. The CDR3 spans 15 residues. The CDR3 DNA reads as TGTGCCAGCAGTTTATTTGGGACAGGGGCCTACGAGCAGTACTTC. Amino acid sequence: CASSLFGTGAYEQYF.

The rearrangement joins TRBV19 to TRBJ2-1, with TRBD2 identical over 7 bases. This CDR3 has 13 amino acids. Germline V gene sequence: CDR1 LNHDA, CDR2 SQIVND (reference sequence). V was clipped by 10 bases and J by 5 bases; unmatched bases: 8. CDR3 sequence reads: CATSGLPDNEQFF. As DNA, the CDR3 is TGTGCCACGTCGGGACTACCAGACAATGAGCAGTTCTTC.

This chain uses TRBV10-3 with TRBJ2-2, with 8 bases that match TRBD2. The CDR3 contains 12 residues. With V trimmed by 9 bases and J by 7 bases, 4 bases remained unmatched. Germline V gene lookup returns CDR1 ENHRY and CDR2 SYGVKD. The CDR3: CAIGLAGGELFF. CDR3 bases: TGTGCCATAGGACTAGCAGGCGGGGAGCTGTTTTTT.

The gene calls are TRBV2 and TRBJ2-5, with 7 bases matching TRBD1. The trim removed 7 bases at V and 7 bases at J, leaving 6 bases unmatched. CDR1 and CDR2 (germline): SNHLY, FYNNEI. The CDR3 has 12 amino acids. The CDR3 DNA reads as TGTGCCAGCAACGGACAGGCGGGGACCCAGTACTTC. It translates to CASNGQAGTQYF. The complete variable domain, with remaining parts taken from reference TRBV2 and TRBJ2-5, reads EPEVTQTPSHQVTQMGQEVILRCVPISNHLYFYWYRQILGQKVEFLVSFYNNEISEKSEIFDDQFSVERPDGSNFTLKIRSTKLEDSAMYFCASNGQAGTQYFGPGTRLLVL.

This clone was detected only a few times. The sample carries other DNA sequences with the same CDR3. This chain joins TRBV6-6 and TRBJ2-2, with 7 nucleotides matching TRBD2. V shed 2 bases, J shed 6 bases, and the junction held 0 bases outside the gene matches. Germline loops: CDR1 MNHNY, CDR2 SVGAGI (reference sequence). CDR3 length: 13 residues. The CDR3 is CASSYAGAGELFF. The CDR3 DNA reads as TGTGCCAGCAGTTACGCGGGAGCCGGGGAGCTGTTTTTT.

This rearrangement joins TRBV19 to TRBJ2-2, with unresolved D. The germline V gene encodes CDR1 LNHDA and CDR2 SQIVND (reference sequence). V lost 5 bases and J lost 5, with 9 bases in between. This CDR3 comprises 13 residues. CDR3 residues: CASSSWRTGELFF. Written as DNA, the CDR3 is TGTGCCAGTAGTTCCTGGCGGACCGGGGAGCTGTTTTTT.

V and J are TRBV5-1 and TRBJ2-5; either TRBD1 or TRBD2 may fit D (5 bases each). Germline V gives CDR1 SGHRS, CDR2 YFSETQ. V dropped 0 bases and J dropped 9 bases, with 24 bases sitting between them. The CDR3 sequence is 17 residues long. CDR3 DNA sequence: TGCGCCAGCAGCTTGGCCACCGGGACGATCGGGTCTGGGGCCCAGTACTTC. It is translated as CASSLATGTIGSGAQYF.

The rearrangement uses TRBV6-4 and TRBJ2-1; D remains ambiguous. The germline CDR1 and CDR2 sequences are MRHNA and SNTAGT. The CDR3 length is 15 residues. V lost 7 bases and J 3 bases, leaving 16 bases between the germline ends. The CDR3 DNA is TGTGCCAGCATAAAGCTAGAGGTTCGCTACAATGAGCAGTTCTTC. Its translation is CASIKLEVRYNEQFF.

Turning to this clone: Within the sample, other DNA sequences also encode this same CDR3. V is TRBV6-4 and J is TRBJ2-7; D tentatively fits TRBD1 or TRBD2 (5 bases each). Germline lookup yields CDR1 MRHNA and CDR2 SNTAGT. The CDR3 has 13 residues. V shed 4 bases and J shed 3 bases, with 10 bases lying between them. CDR3 sequence (DNA): TGTGCCAGCAGTGCCGAGAGGGGCTACGAGCAGTACTTC. Encoded protein: CASSAERGYEQYF.

In its sample, this clone was seen once. At one end the junction does not follow the germline gene, possibly because of a read error. This sequence joins TRBV9 and TRBJ2-1; no definite D call. CDR3 length: 16 residues. Germline loops: CDR1 SGDLS, CDR2 YYNGEE. In nucleotides, the CDR3 is TGTGCCAGCAGCGTACGGAAACGATCGGTCTACAATGAGCGGTTCTTC. It yields the protein CASSVRKRSVYNERFF. Variable domain in full (rest from reference TRBV9 and TRBJ2-1): DSGVTQTPKHLITATGQRVTLRCSPRSGDLSVYWYQQSLDQGLQFLIQYYNGEERAKGNILERFSAQQFPDLHSELNLSSLELGDSALYFCASSVRKRSVYNERFFGPGTRLTVL.

This clone occurred a few times. The chain joins TRBV6-5 to TRBJ2-3, with 9 bases fitting TRBD2. V gave up 6 bases and J gave up 4 bases; unmatched junction bases: 8. Germline V gene data show CDR1 as MNHEY and CDR2 as SVGAGI. The CDR3 has 15 residues. CDR3 sequence: CASRRPGLAADTQYF. CDR3 DNA sequence: TGTGCCAGCAGGCGACCGGGACTAGCCGCAGATACGCAGTATTTT.

In this sample, this clone turned up many times. The DNA of the CDR3 is TGTGCCACCAGCAGAGTGGCCCGCGGGAATGAGCAGTTCTTC. Encoded protein: CATSRVARGNEQFF. This rearrangement joins TRBV15 to TRBJ2-1, with D tentatively TRBD2 (5 bases). The CDR3 runs 14 residues. Trimming took 1 base from V and 7 from J, leaving 11 bases between them. Germline CDR1 and CDR2: LNHNV and YYDKDF (reference sequence). The complete variable domain, with remaining parts taken from reference TRBV15 and TRBJ2-1, reads DAMVIQNPRYQVTQFGKPVTLSCSQTLNHNVMYWYQQKSSQAPKLLFHYYDKDFNNEADTPDNFQSRRPNTSFCFLDIRSPGLGDTAMYLCATSRVARGNEQFFGPGTRLTVL.

The chain couples TRBV28 to TRBJ1-2; no clear D. The germline CDR1 and CDR2 sequences are MDHEN and SYDVKM. The CDR3 length is 13 residues. V lost 10 bases to trimming and J lost 1 base, with 13 bases between them. The CDR3 loop is CATRPPDNYGYTF. The DNA of the CDR3 is TGTGCCACCCGCCCCCCCGATAACTATGGCTACACCTTC.

The J gene is TRBJ2-2, the V gene TRBV7-9; 10 bases are shared with TRBD2. The V segment lost 3 bases and the J segment 3 bases; nucleotides outside the gene matches: 1. The CDR3 consists of 15 residues. From germline, CDR1 is SEHNR and CDR2 FQNEAQ (reference sequence). CDR3 sequence (DNA): TGTGCCAGCAGCTTCGGACTAGCGGACACCGGGGAGCTGTTTTTT. It translates to CASSFGLADTGELFF.

The chain is built from TRBV5-6 and TRBJ1-1, with a possible D match to TRBD1 (6 bases). Germline lookup yields CDR1 SGHDT and CDR2 YYEEEE. V lost 4 bases and J 2 bases, leaving 15 bases between the germline ends. This CDR3 has 15 residues. In DNA, the CDR3 is TGTGCCAGCAGCCCCGTCAGGGACACCAACACTGAAGCTTTCTTT. Residues: CASSPVRDTNTEAFF.

The sample holds one count of this clone. Mismatch with germline at one junction end may stem from a read error. J is TRBJ1-2 and V is TRBV11-2; D not certain. Germline lookup yields CDR1 SGHAT and CDR2 FQNNGV. CDR3 length equals 15 residues. DNA for the CDR3: TGTGCCAGCAGCTTACTTGGAAGCTTTAACTGTGGCTACACCTTC. Translation gives CASSLLGSFNCGYTF. Full variable domain (missing parts from reference TRBV11-2 and TRBJ1-2): EAGVAQSPRYKIIEKRQSVAFWCNPISGHATLYWYQQILGQGPKLLIQFQNNGVVDDSQLPKDRFSAERLKGVDSTLKIQPAKLEDSAVYLCASSLLGSFNCGYTFGSGTRLTVV.

This clone was found many times. The rearrangement joins TRBV6-9 to TRBJ2-1, with D possibly matching TRBD1 (6 bases). The CDR3 loop spans 17 amino acids. Germline V CDR1 and CDR2: MNHGY, SVAAGI. Trimming left V 7 bases short and J 7 bases short, with 26 bases between. CDR3: CASTLSRTEKQPNEQFF. CDR3 sequence (DNA): TGTGCCAGCACCTTGTCCCGGACAGAAAAGCAACCTAATGAGCAGTTCTTC.

This chain connects TRBV27 to TRBJ2-7, with a tentative D call TRBD2 (6 bases). Germline V gene sequence: CDR1 MNHEY, CDR2 SMNVEV (reference sequence). This CDR3 contains 14 residues. V was trimmed by 5 bases and J by 0 bases, leaving 11 bases between them. CDR3 residues: CASSPYGSSYEQYF. CDR3 in DNA: TGTGCCAGCAGTCCTTACGGGAGCTCCTACGAGCAGTACTTC.

A few counts support this clone. This chain joins TRBV2 and TRBJ2-2; 9 bases are shared with TRBD2. V was clipped by 2 bases and J by 0 bases; unmatched bases: 7. CDR3 length: 18 residues. Looked up from germline, CDR1 is SNHLY and CDR2 is FYNNEI. The CDR3 DNA reads TGTGCCAGCAGTGAAATAAGGCTAGCGGGGTCGAACACCGGGGAGCTGTTTTTT. This sequence encodes CASSEIRLAGSNTGELFF.